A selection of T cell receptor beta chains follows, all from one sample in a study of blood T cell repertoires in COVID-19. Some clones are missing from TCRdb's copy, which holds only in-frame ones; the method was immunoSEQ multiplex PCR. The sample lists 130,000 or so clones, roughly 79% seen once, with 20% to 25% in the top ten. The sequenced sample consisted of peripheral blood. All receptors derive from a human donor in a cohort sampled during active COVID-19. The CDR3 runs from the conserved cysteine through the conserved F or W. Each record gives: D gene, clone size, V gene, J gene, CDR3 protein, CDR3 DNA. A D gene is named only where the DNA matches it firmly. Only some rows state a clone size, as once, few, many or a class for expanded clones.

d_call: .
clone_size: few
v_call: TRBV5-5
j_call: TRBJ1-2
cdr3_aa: CASSWGTGTNGYTF
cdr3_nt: TGTGCCAGCAGCTGGGGTACCGGGACAAATGGCTACACCTTC

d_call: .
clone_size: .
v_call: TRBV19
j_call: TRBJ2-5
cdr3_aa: CASSIGQGETQYF
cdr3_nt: TGTGCCAGTAGTATTGGTCAGGGAGAGACCCAGTACTTC

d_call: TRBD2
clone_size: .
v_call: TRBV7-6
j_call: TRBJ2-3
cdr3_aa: CASSPGLAGGLNTQYF
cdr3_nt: TGTGCCAGCAGCCCCGGACTAGCGGGGGGCCTGAATACGCAGTATTTT

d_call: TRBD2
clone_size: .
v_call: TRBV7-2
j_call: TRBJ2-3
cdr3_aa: CASSPSGGTDTQYF
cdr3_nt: TGTGCCAGCAGCCCTAGCGGGGGCACAGATACGCAGTATTTT

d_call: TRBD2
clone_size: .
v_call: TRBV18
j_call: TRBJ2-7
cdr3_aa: CASSPPFQGSGSYEQYF
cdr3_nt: TGTGCCAGCTCACCACCCTTCCAAGGTAGCGGGAGCTACGAGCAGTACTTC

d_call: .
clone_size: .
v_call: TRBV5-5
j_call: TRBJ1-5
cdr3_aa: CASSLALGTPIRGQHF
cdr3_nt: TGTGCCAGCAGCTTGGCCTTGGGCACCCCAATCCGGGGGCAGCATTTT

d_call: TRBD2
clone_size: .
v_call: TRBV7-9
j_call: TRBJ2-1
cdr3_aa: CASSIRGRGLAGTKGNEQFF
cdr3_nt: TGTGCCAGCAGCATCCGAGGACGAGGACTAGCGGGAACGAAAGGCAATGAGCAGTTCTTC

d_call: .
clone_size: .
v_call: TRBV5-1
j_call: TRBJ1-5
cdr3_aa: CASSLSPLSTQHF
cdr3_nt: TGCGCCAGCAGCTTGAGCCCCCTGTCCACCCAGCATTTT

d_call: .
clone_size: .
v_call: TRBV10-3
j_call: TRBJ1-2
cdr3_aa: CAISEFAGAVSYGYTF
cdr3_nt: TGTGCCATCAGTGAGTTTGCGGGGGCGGTATCCTATGGCTACACCTTC

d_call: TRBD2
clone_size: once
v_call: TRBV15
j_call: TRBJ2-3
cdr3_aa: CATSRGNIAGGNTDTQYF
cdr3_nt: TGTGCCACCAGCAGAGGGAATATAGCGGGGGGAAATACAGATACGCAGTATTTT

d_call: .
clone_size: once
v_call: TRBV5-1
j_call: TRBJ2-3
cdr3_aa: CASSLLQTGQPDTQYF
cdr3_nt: TGCGCCAGCAGCTTGTTACAAACAGGGCAGCCAGATACGCAGTATTTT

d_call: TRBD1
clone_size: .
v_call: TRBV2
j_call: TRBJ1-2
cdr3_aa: CASSQTGGTYGYTF
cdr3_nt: TGTGCCAGCAGTCAGACAGGGGGCACCTATGGCTACACCTTC

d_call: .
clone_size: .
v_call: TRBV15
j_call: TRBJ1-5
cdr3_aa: CATSKYSAGNQPQHF
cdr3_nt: TGTGCCACCAGCAAATACTCTGCAGGAAATCAGCCCCAGCATTTT

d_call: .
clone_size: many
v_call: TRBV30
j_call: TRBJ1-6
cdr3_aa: CAWNRGPNSPLHF
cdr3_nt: TGTGCCTGGAATAGGGGCCCTAATTCACCCCTCCACTTT

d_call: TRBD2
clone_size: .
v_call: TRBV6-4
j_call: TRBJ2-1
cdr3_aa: CASSDGGGNEQFF
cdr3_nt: TGTGCCAGCAGTGACGGCGGGGGGAATGAGCAGTTCTTC